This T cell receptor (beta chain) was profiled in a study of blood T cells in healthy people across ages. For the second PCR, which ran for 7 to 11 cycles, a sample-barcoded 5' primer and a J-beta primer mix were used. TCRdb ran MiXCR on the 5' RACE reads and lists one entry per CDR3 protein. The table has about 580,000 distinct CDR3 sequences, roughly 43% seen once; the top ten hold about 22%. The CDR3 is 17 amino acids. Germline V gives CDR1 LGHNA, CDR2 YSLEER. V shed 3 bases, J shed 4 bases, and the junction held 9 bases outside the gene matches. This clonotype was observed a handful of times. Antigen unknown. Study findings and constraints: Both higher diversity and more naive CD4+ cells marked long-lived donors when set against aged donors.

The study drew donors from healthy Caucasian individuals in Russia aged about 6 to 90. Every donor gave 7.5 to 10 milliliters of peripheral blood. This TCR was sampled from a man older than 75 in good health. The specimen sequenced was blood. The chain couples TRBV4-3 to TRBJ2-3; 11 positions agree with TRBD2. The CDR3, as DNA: TGCGCCAGCAGCCATAATAAACTAGCGGGGGAAGCAGATACGCAGTATTTT. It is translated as CASSHNKLAGEADTQYF.